This is a list of T cell receptor beta chains from one sample in a study of cytomegalovirus exposure and HLA in healthy donors. Repertoires were generated with immunoSEQ multiplex PCR, while TCRdb's copy carries only in-frame clones and drops some. Among about 120,000 clones listed, roughly 63% were seen once. Sequenced: PBMCs. The source is a man aged 40-50 years in good health and CMV-seropositive. Both conserved end residues are part of each CDR3. A D gene is named only where the DNA matches it firmly. The size of a clone is reported for some rows only, either as once, few or many, or as a class for expanded clones.

D	size	V	J	DNA	CDR3
.	.	TRBV2	TRBJ2-7	TGTGCCAGCAACGGGGTAGGGAATTACGAGCAGTACTTC	CASNGVGNYEQYF
.	.	TRBV5-8	TRBJ2-5	TGTGCCAGCAGCTTGGTATACCGGGAACAAGAGACCCAGTACTTC	CASSLVYREQETQYF
TRBD1	.	TRBV4-1	TRBJ1-6	TGCGCCAGCAGCCCGACAGGGGAATCCCTCCACTTT	CASSPTGESLHF
.	.	TRBV5-8	TRBJ2-7	TGTGCCAGCAGCTTGCAGGACTACGAGCAGTACTTC	CASSLQDYEQYF
.	few	TRBV7-9	TRBJ1-2	TGTTCCAGCAGCTTAGTCGGTGCTGGCTACACCTTC	CSSSLVGAGYTF
.	few	TRBV6-5	TRBJ1-5	TGTGCCAGCCGACGGGGGGCGAGGCAGCCCCAGCATTTT	CASRRGARQPQHF
.	.	TRBV7-2	TRBJ1-3	TGTGCCAGCAGCTACCATGGACAGTTCGGAAACACCATATATTTT	CASSYHGQFGNTIYF
TRBD1	.	TRBV6-5	TRBJ1-6	TGTGCCAGCGGCCGGGACAGGATGAATTCACCCCTCCACTTT	CASGRDRMNSPLHF
.	.	TRBV5-4	TRBJ2-3	TGTGCCAGCAGCTTGGGGCCCTTTTCTAGCACAGATACGCAGTATTTT	CASSLGPFSSTDTQYF
TRBD2	.	TRBV10-1	TRBJ2-3	TGCGCCAGCAGTGCTAGCGGGGGGGCCGCAGATACGCAGTATTTT	CASSASGGAADTQYF
.	once	TRBV5-6	TRBJ2-7	TGTGCCAGCAGCTTGAGAAGACACTCCTACGAGCAGTACTTC	CASSLRRHSYEQYF
.	few	TRBV28	TRBJ2-2	TGTGCCAGCAGTTTTCCCCAGGGGTTCAGCACCGGGGAGCTGTTTTTT	CASSFPQGFSTGELFF
.	.	TRBV5-4	TRBJ2-7	TGTGCCAGCAGCTCCCTGACAGACTACGAGCAGTACTTC	CASSSLTDYEQYF
.	.	TRBV25-1	TRBJ1-2	TGTGCCAGCAGGGCGGCGGGGGCAAATCGGGGTGGCTACACCTTC	CASRAAGANRGGYTF
.	few	TRBV18	TRBJ1-3	TGTGCCAGCTCACCGAATTTACAGGACTCTGGAAACACCATATATTTT	CASSPNLQDSGNTIYF
.	.	TRBV27	TRBJ2-3	TGTGCCAGCCGAGATTTCAGGGCACTCACAGATACGCAGTATTTT	CASRDFRALTDTQYF
.	.	TRBV7-2	TRBJ2-5	TGTGCCAGCAGCGGGAACCAGGGAGAGACCCAGTACTTC	CASSGNQGETQYF
TRBD2	few	TRBV28	TRBJ2-7	TGTGCCAGCAGTTTATTTTCTAGCGGGACCTACGAGCAGTACTTC	CASSLFSSGTYEQYF
.	.	TRBV30	TRBJ1-2	TGTGCCTGGACAGGGGATAACTATGGCTACACCTTC	CAWTGDNYGYTF
TRBD2	few	TRBV5-4	TRBJ2-7	TGTGCCAGCAGCTTGGGTTCTAGCGGGGCTACCTACGAGCAGTACTTC	CASSLGSSGATYEQYF
TRBD1	.	TRBV2	TRBJ1-1	TGTGCCAGCAGGTGGGACAGGGCTGAAGCTTTCTTT	CASRWDRAEAFF
.	.	TRBV28	TRBJ1-1	TGTGCCAGCAGCCGTTATAGCACTGAAGCTTTCTTT	CASSRYSTEAFF
.	.	TRBV5-4	TRBJ2-5	TGTGCCAGCAGCCCACCCCAGGCGCTAGCGGAGACCCAGTACTTC	CASSPPQALAETQYF
TRBD2	.	TRBV10-3	TRBJ2-7	TGTGCCACTAAGACGACTAGCGAGTACGAGCAGTACTTC	CATKTTSEYEQYF
.	.	TRBV4-2	TRBJ1-4	TGTGCCAGCAGCCAAGGGGCCTTATCACCTGAAAAACTGTTTTTT	CASSQGALSPEKLFF
.	.	TRBV29-1	TRBJ1-5	TGCAGCGTAGTTTTACAGGGTAGTAGCAATCAGCCCCAGCATTTT	CSVVLQGSSNQPQHF
.	.	TRBV5-4	TRBJ1-6	TGTGCCAGCAGCAGGATCGGAGCGGGTAATTCACCCCTCCACTTT	CASSRIGAGNSPLHF
TRBD1	.	TRBV5-6	TRBJ1-4	TGTGCCAGCAGCATACTGGACAGGGAAGGCGAAAAACTGTTTTTT	CASSILDREGEKLFF
TRBD1	.	TRBV6-5	TRBJ1-2	TGTGCCAGCAGTTACGCTAAGGACAGGCGGATGAGCTACACCTTC	CASSYAKDRRMSYTF
.	.	TRBV5-4	TRBJ1-4	TGTGCCAGCAGCTTGGCTTCAACAGAGAATGAAAAACTGTTTTTT	CASSLASTENEKLFF
.	.	TRBV21-1	TRBJ1-2	TGTGCCAGCAGCAAAGTATCCTGTAACATAATGTATGGCTACACCTTC	CASSKVSCNIMYGYTF
.	few	TRBV5-1	TRBJ2-7	TGCGCCAGCAGCTTACTCGGGAGTTTCGGATCCTACGAGCAGTACTTC	CASSLLGSFGSYEQYF
TRBD1	.	TRBV27	TRBJ1-2	TGTGCCAGCAGTTTAAAAGGGGGGCGGGACAGGTCTTATGGCTACACCTTC	CASSLKGGRDRSYGYTF
.	.	TRBV15	TRBJ1-6	TGTGCCACCAGCACTCGGGGGGATTCGCCCCTCCACTTT	CATSTRGDSPLHF
TRBD1	.	TRBV5-1	TRBJ1-1	TGCGCCAGCAGCTTGGAGGGACAGGAAGCTTTCTTT	CASSLEGQEAFF
.	once	TRBV6-1	TRBJ1-2	TGTGCCAGCAGTGAAGGGTGGACAGCCGCTAACTATGGCTACACCTTC	CASSEGWTAANYGYTF
TRBD1	.	TRBV6-5	TRBJ1-5	TGTGCCAGCAGTTACGCGGGACAGGGATCTCATCAGCCCCAGCATTTT	CASSYAGQGSHQPQHF
TRBD1	few	TRBV7-9	TRBJ1-4	TGTGCCAGCAGCACCTCAGGGACAGGGGGCGCGGGAGGATTTTTT	CASSTSGTGGAGGFF
TRBD1	few	TRBV18	TRBJ2-7	TGTGCCAGCTCACCAGGGACAGGGACCTACGAGCAGTACTTC	CASSPGTGTYEQYF
TRBD1	once	TRBV27	TRBJ2-7	TGTGCCAGCAGTTCAGGACAGGGGGCCTACGAGCAGTACTTC	CASSSGQGAYEQYF
.	.	TRBV25-1	TRBJ1-3	TGTGCCAGCAGTCCGCAGGGCCTTCCTGGGGGAAACACCATATATTTT	CASSPQGLPGGNTIYF
TRBD1	.	TRBV5-8	TRBJ1-3	TGTGCCAGCAGCCGGGGGGACAGGGAAGTTCGAACCATATATTTT	CASSRGDREVRTIYF
.	once	TRBV21-1	TRBJ1-4	TGTGCCAGCAGCTCCCGACTGGGTGAAAAACTGTTTTTT	CASSSRLGEKLFF
TRBD1	few	TRBV7-2	TRBJ2-1	TGTGCCAGCAGCTTAGGACAGGGGGGCTACAATGAGCAGTTCTTC	CASSLGQGGYNEQFF
.	few	TRBV2	TRBJ1-1	TGTGCCAGCAGTCCCAGGGAGGCCACTGAAGCTTTCTTT	CASSPREATEAFF
.	.	TRBV7-9	TRBJ1-1	TGTGCCAGCAGCCCCTCGGACAGCGAGAACACTGAAGCTTTCTTT	CASSPSDSENTEAFF
.	.	TRBV5-4	TRBJ2-2	TGTGCCAGCAGCTTGGCCTGGGGCGGGAAGACCGGGGAGCTGTTTTTT	CASSLAWGGKTGELFF
.	.	TRBV7-9	TRBJ2-1	TGTGCCAGCAGCTTGGCGGGAACCTACAATGAGCAGTTCTTC	CASSLAGTYNEQFF
TRBD1	.	TRBV12-5	TRBJ1-2	TGTGCTAGTGGTTTAAGGACAGGGGGTGGCTACACCTTC	CASGLRTGGGYTF
TRBD1	.	TRBV2	TRBJ2-2	TGTGCCAGCAGCCCCGGGACAGGGGACTCGGGGGAGCTGTTTTTT	CASSPGTGDSGELFF
TRBD1	.	TRBV6-5	TRBJ2-5	TGTGCCAGCAGTTACGGGACAGGGGTCGGGGAGACCCAGTACTTC	CASSYGTGVGETQYF
.	few	TRBV2	TRBJ1-2	TGTGCCAGCAGTGAAGGGACAGATTCCTATGGCTACACCTTC	CASSEGTDSYGYTF
TRBD1	.	TRBV19	TRBJ1-4	TGTGCCAGTAGCTCCGGGACAGTCGATGAAAAACTGTTTTTT	CASSSGTVDEKLFF
TRBD1	.	TRBV6-1	TRBJ2-7	TGTGCCAGCAGCCTTCCATACAGGGGCCGCGAGCAGTACTTC	CASSLPYRGREQYF